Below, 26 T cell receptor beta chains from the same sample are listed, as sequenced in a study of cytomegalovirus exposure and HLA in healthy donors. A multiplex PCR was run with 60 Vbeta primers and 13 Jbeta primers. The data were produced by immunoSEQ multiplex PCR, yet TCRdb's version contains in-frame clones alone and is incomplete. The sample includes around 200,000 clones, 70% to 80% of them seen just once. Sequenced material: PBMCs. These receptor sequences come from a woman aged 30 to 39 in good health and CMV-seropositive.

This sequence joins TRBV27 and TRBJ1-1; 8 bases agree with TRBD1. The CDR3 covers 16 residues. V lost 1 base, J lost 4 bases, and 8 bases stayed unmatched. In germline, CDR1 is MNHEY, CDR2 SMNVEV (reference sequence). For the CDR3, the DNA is TGTGCCAGCAGTTTATTCACCGGACAGGGACCCACTGAAGCTTTCTTT. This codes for CASSLFTGQGPTEAFF.

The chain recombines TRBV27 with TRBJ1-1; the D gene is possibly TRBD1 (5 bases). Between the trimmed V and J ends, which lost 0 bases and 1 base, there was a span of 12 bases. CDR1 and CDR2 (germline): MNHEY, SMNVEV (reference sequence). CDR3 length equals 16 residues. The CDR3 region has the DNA TGTGCCAGCAGTTTATCTTACACCGGGGGGAACACTGAAGCTTTCTTT. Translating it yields CASSLSYTGGNTEAFF.

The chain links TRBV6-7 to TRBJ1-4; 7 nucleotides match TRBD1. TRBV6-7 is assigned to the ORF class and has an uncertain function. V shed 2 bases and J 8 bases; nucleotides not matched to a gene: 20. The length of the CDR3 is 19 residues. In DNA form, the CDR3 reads TGTGCCAGCAGTTACCCTAACCCTAAACGGGACAGTGGAGGAGAAAAACTGTTTTTT. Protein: CASSYPNPKRDSGGEKLFF.

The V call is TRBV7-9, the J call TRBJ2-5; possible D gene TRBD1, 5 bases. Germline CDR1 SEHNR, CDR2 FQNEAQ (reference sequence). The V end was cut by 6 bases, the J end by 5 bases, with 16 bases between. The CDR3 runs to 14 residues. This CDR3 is CASSPGAGLETQYF. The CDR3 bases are TGTGCCAGCAGTCCTGGGGCAGGGTTGGAGACCCAGTACTTC.

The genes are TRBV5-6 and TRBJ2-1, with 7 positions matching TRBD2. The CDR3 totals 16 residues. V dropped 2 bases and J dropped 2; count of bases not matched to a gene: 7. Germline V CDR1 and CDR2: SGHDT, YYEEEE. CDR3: CASSLGASGAYNEQFF. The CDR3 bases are TGTGCCAGCAGCTTAGGCGCTAGCGGAGCCTACAATGAGCAGTTCTTC.

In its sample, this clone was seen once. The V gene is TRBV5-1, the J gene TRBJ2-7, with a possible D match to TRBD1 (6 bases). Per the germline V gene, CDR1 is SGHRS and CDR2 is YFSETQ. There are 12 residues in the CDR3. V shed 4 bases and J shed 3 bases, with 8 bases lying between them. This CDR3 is CASSPDSYEQYF. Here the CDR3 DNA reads TGCGCCAGCAGCCCGGACAGCTACGAGCAGTACTTC.

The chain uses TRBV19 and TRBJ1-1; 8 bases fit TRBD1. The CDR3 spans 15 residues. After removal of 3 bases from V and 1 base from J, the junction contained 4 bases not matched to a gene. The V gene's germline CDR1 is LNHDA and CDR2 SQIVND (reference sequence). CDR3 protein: CASSIQGTGNTEAFF. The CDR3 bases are TGTGCCAGTAGTATTCAGGGGACAGGGAACACTGAAGCTTTCTTT.

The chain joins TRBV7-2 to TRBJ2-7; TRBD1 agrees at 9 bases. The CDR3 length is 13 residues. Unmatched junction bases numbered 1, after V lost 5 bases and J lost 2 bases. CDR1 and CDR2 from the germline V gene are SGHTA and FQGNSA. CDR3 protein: CASSRDRAYEQYF. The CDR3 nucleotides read TGTGCCAGCAGCAGGGACAGGGCCTACGAGCAGTACTTC.

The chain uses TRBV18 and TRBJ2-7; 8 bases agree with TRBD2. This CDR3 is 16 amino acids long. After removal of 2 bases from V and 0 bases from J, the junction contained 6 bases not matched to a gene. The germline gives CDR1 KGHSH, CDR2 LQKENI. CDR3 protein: CASSPALAGSSYEQYF. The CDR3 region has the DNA TGTGCCAGCTCACCAGCGTTAGCGGGGAGCTCCTACGAGCAGTACTTC.

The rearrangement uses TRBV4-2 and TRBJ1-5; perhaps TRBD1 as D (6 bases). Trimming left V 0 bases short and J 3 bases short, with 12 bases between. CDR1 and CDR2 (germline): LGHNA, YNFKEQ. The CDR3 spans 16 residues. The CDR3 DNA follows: TGTGCCAGCAGCCAAGATCTACAGGGAAACAATCAGCCCCAGCATTTT. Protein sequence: CASSQDLQGNNQPQHF.

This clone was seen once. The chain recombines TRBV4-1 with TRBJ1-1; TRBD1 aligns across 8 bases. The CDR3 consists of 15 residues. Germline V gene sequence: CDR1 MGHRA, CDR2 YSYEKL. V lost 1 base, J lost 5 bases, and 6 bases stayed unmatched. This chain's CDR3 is CASSQAQGVRTEAFF. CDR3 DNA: TGCGCCAGCAGCCAAGCACAGGGGGTTCGAACTGAAGCTTTCTTT.

CDR3 amino acids: CASSQESLTGADTQYF. The CDR3 nucleotides are TGCGCCAGCAGCCAAGAATCTCTCACGGGGGCAGATACGCAGTATTTT. V usage is TRBV4-3 and J usage is TRBJ2-3; TRBD2 is a possible D gene (6 bases). Deletions cut 0 bases from V and 4 bases from J, with 14 bases between. Germline assignment: CDR1 LGHNA and CDR2 YSLEER. This CDR3 spans 16 amino acids.

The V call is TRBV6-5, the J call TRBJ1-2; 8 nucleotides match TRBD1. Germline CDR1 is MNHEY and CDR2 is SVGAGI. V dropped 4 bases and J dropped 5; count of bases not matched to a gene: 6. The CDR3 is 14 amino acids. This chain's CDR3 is CASSSPGQAYGYTF. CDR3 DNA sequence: TGTGCCAGCAGTTCTCCGGGACAGGCTTATGGCTACACCTTC.

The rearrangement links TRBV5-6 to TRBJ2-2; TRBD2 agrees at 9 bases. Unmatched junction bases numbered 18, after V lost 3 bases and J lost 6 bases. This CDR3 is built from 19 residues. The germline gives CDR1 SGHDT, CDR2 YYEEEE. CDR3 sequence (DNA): TGTGCCAGCAGCTCGACGGACTTAGCGGGAGAGTGGTTCGCCGGGGAGCTGTTTTTT. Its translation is CASSSTDLAGEWFAGELFF.

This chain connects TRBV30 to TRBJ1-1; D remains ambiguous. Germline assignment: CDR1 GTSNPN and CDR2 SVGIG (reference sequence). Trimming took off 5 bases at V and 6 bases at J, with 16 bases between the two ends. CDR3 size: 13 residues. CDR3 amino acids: CAWALRPAAEAFF. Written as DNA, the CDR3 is TGTGCCTGGGCCCTCAGACCGGCGGCTGAAGCTTTCTTT.

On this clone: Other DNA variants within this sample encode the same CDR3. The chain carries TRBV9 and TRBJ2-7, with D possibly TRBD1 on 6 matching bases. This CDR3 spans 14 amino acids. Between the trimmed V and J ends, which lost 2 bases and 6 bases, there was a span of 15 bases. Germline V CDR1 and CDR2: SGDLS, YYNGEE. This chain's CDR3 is CASSVGTLSLEQYF. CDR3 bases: TGTGCCAGCAGCGTCGGGACACTTTCCCTCGAGCAGTACTTC. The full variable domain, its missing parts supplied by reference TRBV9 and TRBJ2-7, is DSGVTQTPKHLITATGQRVTLRCSPRSGDLSVYWYQQSLDQGLQFLIQYYNGEERAKGNILERFSAQQFPDLHSELNLSSLELGDSALYFCASSVGTLSLEQYFGPGTRLTVT.

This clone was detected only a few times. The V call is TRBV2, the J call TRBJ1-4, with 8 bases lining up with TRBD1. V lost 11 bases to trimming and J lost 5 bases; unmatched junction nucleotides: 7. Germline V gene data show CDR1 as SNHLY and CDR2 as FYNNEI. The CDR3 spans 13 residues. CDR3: CAGGTGRNEKLFF. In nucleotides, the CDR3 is TGTGCCGGGGGGACAGGAAGAAATGAAAAACTGTTTTTT.

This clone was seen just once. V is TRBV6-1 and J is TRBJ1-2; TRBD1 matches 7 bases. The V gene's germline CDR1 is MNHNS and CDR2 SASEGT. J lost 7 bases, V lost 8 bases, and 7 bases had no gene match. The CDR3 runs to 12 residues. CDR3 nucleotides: TGTGCCAGCCGGGACAGCTCTTCTGGCTACACCTTC. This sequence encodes CASRDSSSGYTF.

The CDR3 nucleotides read TGTGCCAGCAGCCAAGATCAATGGACAGGGCACTATGGCTACACCTTC. Protein product: CASSQDQWTGHYGYTF. The rearrangement links TRBV14 to TRBJ1-2; 8 bases match TRBD1. The V gene end was trimmed by 0 bases and the J gene end by 3 bases; junction bases not matched to a gene: 6. This CDR3 region has 16 residues. Germline V gene sequence: CDR1 SGHDN, CDR2 FVKESK.

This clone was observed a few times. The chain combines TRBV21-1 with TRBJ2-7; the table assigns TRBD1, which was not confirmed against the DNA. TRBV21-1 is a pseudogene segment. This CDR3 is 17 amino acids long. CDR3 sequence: CASTKGRDRELRYEQYF. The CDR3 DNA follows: TGTGCCAGCACCAAGGGTAGGGACAGGGAGTTGAGGTACGAGCAGTACTTC.

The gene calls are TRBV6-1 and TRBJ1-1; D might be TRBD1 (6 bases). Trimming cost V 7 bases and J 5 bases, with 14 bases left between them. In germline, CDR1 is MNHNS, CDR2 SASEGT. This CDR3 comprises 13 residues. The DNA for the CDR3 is TGTGCCAGCACCCTACAGGGCTCTACTGAAGCTTTCTTT. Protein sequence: CASTLQGSTEAFF.

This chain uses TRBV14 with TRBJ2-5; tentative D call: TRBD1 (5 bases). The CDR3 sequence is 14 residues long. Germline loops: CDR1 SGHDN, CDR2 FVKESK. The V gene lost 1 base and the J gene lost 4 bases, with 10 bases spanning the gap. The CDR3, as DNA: TGTGCCAGCAGCCAAGCAGGGTTCCTAGAGACCCAGTACTTC. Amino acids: CASSQAGFLETQYF.

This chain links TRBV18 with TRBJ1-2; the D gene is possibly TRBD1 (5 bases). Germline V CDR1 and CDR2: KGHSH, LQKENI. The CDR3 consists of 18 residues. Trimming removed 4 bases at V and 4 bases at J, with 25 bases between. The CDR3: CASSLLPVDSPAGYGYTF. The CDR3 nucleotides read TGTGCCAGCTCACTCCTTCCTGTAGACAGTCCAGCTGGCTATGGCTACACCTTC.

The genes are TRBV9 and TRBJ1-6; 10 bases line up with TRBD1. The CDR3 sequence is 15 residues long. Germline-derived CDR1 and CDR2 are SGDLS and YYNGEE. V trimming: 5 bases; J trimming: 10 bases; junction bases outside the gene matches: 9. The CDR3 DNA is TGTGCCAGCAGTTCGACAGGGGGCAACGGATCACCCCTCCACTTT. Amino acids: CASSSTGGNGSPLHF.

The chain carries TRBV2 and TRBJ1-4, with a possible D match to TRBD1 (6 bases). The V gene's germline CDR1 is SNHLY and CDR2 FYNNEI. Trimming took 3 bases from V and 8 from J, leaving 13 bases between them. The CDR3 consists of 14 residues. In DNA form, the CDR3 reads TGTGCCAGCAGTGACCCAGGGGAAGGGGAAAAACTGTTTTTT. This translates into CASSDPGEGEKLFF.

The CDR3 DNA follows: TGCGCCAGCAGCTCGATGGCTGAGCGGGGGGGCGCAGATACGCAGTATTTT. Translated: CASSSMAERGGADTQYF. The V gene is TRBV5-1, the J gene TRBJ2-3; 10 positions agree with TRBD2. The CDR3 spans 17 residues. The V gene's germline CDR1 is SGHRS and CDR2 YFSETQ. The ends lost 3 bases at V and 4 bases at J; junction bases unmatched: 11.